The clone carrying this TCR beta chain was picked up one time. Grouping used clinical history reported by participants in a survey and questionnaire. Original data processing: Reference gene primer amplification gave nucleated cell count estimates. Generated by immunoSEQ multiplex PCR, the TCRdb table keeps only in-frame clones and is missing some. V and J calls and clone size follow that table, whereas D and trimming were derived from the DNA. The data show 82,000 or so clones, with about 89% seen just once and roughly 1% held by the top ten. This entry belongs to a study of blood T cell repertoires in COVID-19. Study context: COVID-19 samples, acute and convalescent, were from the United States, Italy and Spain. T cells, B-cell-depleted T cells, or PBMCs provided the cDNA or gDNA that served as material.

The material sequenced was PBMCs or T cells enriched from blood (not recorded which). This clonotype was sampled from a woman between 45 and 60 years old with acute COVID-19.

The CDR3 DNA is TGTGCCACCAGTTGGGGAGAGGCAATCTCCTACGAGCAGTACTTC. It is translated as CATSWGEAISYEQYF. The J gene is TRBJ2-7, the V gene TRBV24-1, with a weak D call TRBD2 (5 bases). The germline CDR1 and CDR2 sequences are KGHDR and SFDVKD. Trimming took 6 bases from V and 0 from J, leaving 14 bases between them. The CDR3 is 15 residues long.